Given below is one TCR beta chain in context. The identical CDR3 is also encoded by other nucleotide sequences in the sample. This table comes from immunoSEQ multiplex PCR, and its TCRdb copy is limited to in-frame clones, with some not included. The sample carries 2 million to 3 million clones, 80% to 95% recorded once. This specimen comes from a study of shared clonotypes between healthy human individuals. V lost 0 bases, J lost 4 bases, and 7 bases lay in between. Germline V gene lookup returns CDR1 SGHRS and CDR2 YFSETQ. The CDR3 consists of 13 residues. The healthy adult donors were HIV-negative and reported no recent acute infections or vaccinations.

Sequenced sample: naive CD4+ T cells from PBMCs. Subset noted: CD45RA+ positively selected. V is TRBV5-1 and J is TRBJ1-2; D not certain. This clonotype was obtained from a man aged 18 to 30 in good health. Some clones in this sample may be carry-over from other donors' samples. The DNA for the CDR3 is TGCGCCAGCAGCTTGGATAGTACCTATGGCTACACCTTC. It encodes CASSLDSTYGYTF.